These 3 T cell receptor beta chains originate from one sample sequenced in a study of blood T cell repertoires in COVID-19. Data came from immunoSEQ multiplex PCR; TCRdb stores just in-frame clones and leaves some out. The profile shows about 100,000 clones, approximately 91% of them singletons. Sequenced: peripheral blood. Receptors originate from a human donor in a cohort sampled during active COVID-19.

This clone was recorded only once. The rearrangement links TRBV6-2 or TRBV6-3 to TRBJ1-1, with a weak D call TRBD1 (6 bases). The germline V gene encodes CDR1 MNHEY and CDR2 SVGEGT. The CDR3 has 14 amino acids. V was trimmed by 7 bases and J by 5 bases, leaving 17 bases between them. CDR3 nucleotides: TGTGCCAGCACCCCGTGGCAGGGGAGTACTGAAGCTTTCTTT. Amino acid sequence: CASTPWQGSTEAFF.

This clone was recorded once. The J gene is TRBJ1-1, the V gene TRBV29-1; 8 bases match TRBD1. The CDR3 consists of 13 residues. V lost 5 bases to trimming and J lost 1 base; unmatched junction nucleotides: 3. The germline V gene has CDR1 SQVTM and CDR2 ANQGSEA. CDR3 loop: CSVRQGSNTEAFF. The CDR3 region has the DNA TGCAGCGTTCGACAGGGGTCGAACACTGAAGCTTTCTTT.

The chain employs TRBV3-1 (or the pseudogene TRBV3-2) and TRBJ2-2; D unclear. Germline lookup yields CDR1 LGHDT and CDR2 YNNKEL (reference sequence). CDR3 length: 12 residues. V lost 1 base and J lost 9, with 6 bases in between. The CDR3 coding sequence is TGTGCCAGCAGCCAAGCCGGTAGGGAGCTGTTTTTT. It specifies CASSQAGRELFF.